The 9 T cell receptor beta chains listed next were all sequenced from one sample in a study of shared clonotypes between healthy human individuals. Profiling relied on immunoSEQ multiplex PCR, and the TCRdb table lists in-frame clones only, not all of them. The sample yields 2 million to 3 million clones, roughly 93% seen once. Sequenced sample: naive CD4+ T cells from PBMCs. Specified subset: CD45RA+ positively selected. The receptors derive from a man aged 18 to 30 in good health. Some clones in this sample may be carry-over from other donors' samples.

The count of this clone is one. This sequence joins TRBV7-9 and TRBJ2-1, with 9 bases aligning to TRBD2. With V trimmed by 5 bases and J by 8 bases, 10 bases remained unmatched. CDR3 length equals 15 residues. Germline CDR1 SEHNR, CDR2 FQNEAQ (reference sequence). The CDR3 reads CASSPGLAPVDEQFF. In nucleotides, the CDR3 is TGTGCCAGCAGCCCCGGACTAGCGCCAGTTGATGAGCAGTTCTTC.

This rearrangement joins TRBV28 to TRBJ2-1; D is uncertain. CDR3 length equals 12 residues. Trimming left V 5 bases short and J 9 bases short, with 11 bases between. Germline assignment: CDR1 MDHEN and CDR2 SYDVKM. In DNA, the CDR3 is TGTGCCAGCAGTCGGTTGTTCGGTGAGCAGTTCTTC. Translated: CASSRLFGEQFF.

J is TRBJ1-1 and V is TRBV7-2, with no clear D. The CDR3 sequence is 14 residues long. CDR1 is SGHTA and CDR2 is FQGNSA in the germline V gene. V was clipped by 5 bases and J by 1 base, with 11 bases between them. CDR3 nucleotide sequence: TGTGCCAGCAGCATGGAACCGTGGAACACTGAAGCTTTCTTT. Translating gives CASSMEPWNTEAFF.

This clone was detected only once. The V and J genes are TRBV28 and TRBJ2-7; possible D gene TRBD1, 6 bases. Germline loops: CDR1 MDHEN, CDR2 SYDVKM. Trimming cost V 8 bases and J 3 bases, with 20 bases left between them. This CDR3 spans 15 amino acids. The CDR3 reads CASLSNGRGVYEQYF. The CDR3 coding sequence is TGTGCCAGCCTCTCTAATGGCAGGGGTGTCTACGAGCAGTACTTC.

The CDR3 bases are TGTGCCTGGAGTCAGAAAGGGGCGCTTAATGAAAAACTGTTTTTT. Residues: CAWSQKGALNEKLFF. This rearrangement joins TRBV30 to TRBJ1-4; D perhaps matches TRBD1 (5 bases). Germline V lookup: CDR1 GTSNPN, CDR2 SVGIG (reference sequence). CDR3 size: 15 residues. V gave up 2 bases and J gave up 4 bases, with 14 bases separating them. Full variable domain (remainder filled in from reference TRBV30 and TRBJ1-4): SQTIHQWPATLVQPVGSPLSLECTVEGTSNPNLYWYRQAAGRGLQLLFYSVGIGQISSEVPQNLSASRPQDRQFILSSKKLLLSDSGFYLCAWSQKGALNEKLFFGSGTQLSVL.

This rearrangement joins TRBV18 to TRBJ1-2; D uncertain. Germline CDR1 is KGHSH and CDR2 is LQKENI. The CDR3 is 16 residues long. Trimming shortened V by 2 bases and J by 0 bases, and 13 bases separated the two germline ends. CDR3: CASSPVTPSTNYGYTF. CDR3 in DNA: TGTGCCAGCTCACCAGTCACACCGTCTACTAACTATGGCTACACCTTC.

This clone was counted a few times. The genes are TRBV18 and TRBJ1-2; TRBD1 matches at 7 bases. After removal of 1 base from V and 0 bases from J, the junction contained 5 bases not matched to a gene. This CDR3 contains 16 residues. Germline V gene lookup returns CDR1 KGHSH and CDR2 LQKENI. DNA for the CDR3: TGTGCCAGCTCACCACAGGGGGCTGGGACTAACTATGGCTACACCTTC. Its protein is CASSPQGAGTNYGYTF.

The chain links TRBV7-2 to TRBJ2-3; D unresolved. V was clipped by 3 bases and J by 2 bases, with 6 bases between them. The V gene's germline CDR1 is SGHTA and CDR2 FQGNSA. The CDR3 spans 13 residues. The CDR3 sequence: CASSFLTTDTQYF. The CDR3 DNA follows: TGTGCCAGCAGCTTCCTTACCACAGATACGCAGTATTTT.

V gene TRBV5-6 combines with J gene TRBJ1-2; a weak D match, TRBD1 (5 bases). Germline loops: CDR1 SGHDT, CDR2 YYEEEE. The CDR3 is 14 residues long. V lost 3 bases and J lost 5, with 14 bases in between. CDR3 nucleotide sequence: TGTGCCAGCAGCTCAGGGCAGCGCCGTTATGGCTACACCTTC. This sequence encodes CASSSGQRRYGYTF. Combining the CDR3 with reference TRBV5-6 and TRBJ1-2 gives the whole variable domain DAGVTQSPTHLIKTRGQQVTLRCSPKSGHDTVSWYQQALGQGPQFIFQYYEEEERQRGNFPDRFSGHQFPNYSSELNVNALLLGDSALYLCASSSGQRRYGYTFGSGTRLTVV.